The clone carrying this TCR beta chain came up a few times. This CDR3 is built from 17 residues. Germline V lookup: CDR1 DFQATT, CDR2 SNEGSKA (reference sequence). Trimming took 0 bases from V and 2 from J, leaving 16 bases between them. These data belong to a study of T-cell memory formation after mild COVID-19. Using its own MiXCR run on the 5' RACE reads, TCRdb lists one record per CDR3 protein. Among 250,000 to 300,000 distinct CDR3 sequences listed, 15% to 20% were seen once. The chain joins TRBV20-1 to TRBJ1-4; D unresolved. The clonotype originates from a man aged 18 to 30 who had mild COVID-19 (a few samples of this study predate the infection). Cell type and time point are not known. Sequencing input: PBMCs or a T cell subset sorted from them (not recorded which). This CDR3 reads CSARDPTRLGTNEKLFF. CDR3 nucleotide sequence: TGCAGTGCTAGAGATCCCACCAGGTTGGGTACTAATGAAAAACTGTTTTTT.